This T cell receptor beta chain was documented in a study of blood T cell repertoires in COVID-19. Germline V CDR1 and CDR2: SGHDT, YYEEEE. Between the trimmed V and J ends, which lost 8 bases and 0 bases, there was a span of 15 bases. The CDR3 contains 15 residues. Repertoires were generated with immunoSEQ multiplex PCR, while TCRdb's copy carries only in-frame clones and drops some. The sample carries around 110,000 clones, about nine tenths recorded once. The chain links TRBV5-6 to TRBJ2-1, with D tentatively TRBD2 (6 bases). This clonotype was obtained from a woman aged 25-40 years with acute or convalescent COVID-19. Input material: peripheral blood. The CDR3 nucleotides are TGTGCCAGTTCATCCCGGGGGAGCTCCTACAATGAGCAGTTCTTC. Its translation is CASSSRGSSYNEQFF.